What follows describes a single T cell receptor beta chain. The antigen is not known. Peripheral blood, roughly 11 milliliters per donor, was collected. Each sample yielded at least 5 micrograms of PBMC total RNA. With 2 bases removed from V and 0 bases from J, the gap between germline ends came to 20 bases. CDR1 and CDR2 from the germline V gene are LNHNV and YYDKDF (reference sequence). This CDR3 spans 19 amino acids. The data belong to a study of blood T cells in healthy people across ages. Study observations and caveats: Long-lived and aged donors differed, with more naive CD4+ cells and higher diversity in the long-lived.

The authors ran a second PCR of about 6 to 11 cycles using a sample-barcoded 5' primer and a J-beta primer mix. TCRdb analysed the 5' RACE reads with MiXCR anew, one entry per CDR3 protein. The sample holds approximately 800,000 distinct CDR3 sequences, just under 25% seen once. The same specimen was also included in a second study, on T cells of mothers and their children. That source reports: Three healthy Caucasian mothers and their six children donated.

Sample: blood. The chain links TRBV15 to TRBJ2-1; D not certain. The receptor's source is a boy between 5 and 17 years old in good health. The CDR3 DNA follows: TGTGCCACCAGCAGACCTCCATATTCACAGCTGAGCTCCTACAATGAGCAGTTCTTC. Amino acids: CATSRPPYSQLSSYNEQFF.